This T cell receptor (beta chain) was retrieved from a study of blood T cells in healthy people across ages. This CDR3 comprises 16 residues. From germline, CDR1 is DFQATT and CDR2 SNEGSKA (reference sequence). Unmatched junction bases numbered 8, after V lost 3 bases and J lost 5 bases. A J-beta primer mix and a sample-barcoded 5' primer were used in a second PCR of about 6 to 12 cycles. TCRdb redid the calling of the 5' RACE reads with MiXCR, one entry per CDR3 protein. Here the sample spans about 640,000 distinct CDR3 sequences, around 31% being singletons. The chain couples TRBV20-1 to TRBJ2-5; 14 nucleotides match TRBD2. Sequencing used blood. This receptor was taken from a woman aged 80 or over in good health. The CDR3 loop reads CSARQTSGGAGETQYF. CDR3 DNA: TGCAGTGCTAGGCAGACTAGCGGGGGGGCCGGGGAGACCCAGTACTTC.